This T cell receptor beta chain originates from a study of T-cell reconstitution after alpha-beta-depleted transplantation in children. Per the germline V gene, CDR1 is MRHNA and CDR2 is SNTAGT. The germline V and J ends were trimmed by 3 bases and 1 base, with 3 bases remaining between them. The CDR3 length is 13 residues. The library targeted TCRbeta and was prepared with unique molecular identifiers. TCRdb re-derived calls from the PCR reads in MiXCR, one entry per CDR3 protein. The table includes 200,000 to 250,000 distinct CDR3 sequences, around 8% detected once. There are many counts of this clonotype.

Sequencing used PBMCs, mostly from graft donor cells, obtained 180 days after TCRalphabeta/CD19-depleted stem cell transplant. The sequence was collected from a male patient younger than 18 who had a stem cell transplant for acute lymphoblastic leukemia, so the T cells may come from the graft donor. This chain joins TRBV6-4 and TRBJ2-2, with D hard to call. The CDR3, as DNA: TGTGCCAGCAGTGAAGGGAACACCGGGGAGCTGTTTTTT. Translation gives CASSEGNTGELFF.